The rows below give T cell receptor beta chains drawn from one sample of a study of cytomegalovirus exposure and HLA in healthy donors. TCRdb's table, derived via immunoSEQ multiplex PCR, lists solely in-frame clones and lacks some. The table shows 90,000 or so clones, with 75% to 80% occurring only once. Sequenced: PBMCs. Every receptor here comes from a female donor in good health and CMV-seronegative. Each CDR3 is given with its conserved first and last residue.

v_gene,j_gene,CDR3aa
TRBV9,TRBJ1-1,CASSLLFDRATEAFF
TRBV1,TRBJ1-3,CTSSQVTSNSGNTIYF
TRBV28,TRBJ2-5,CAIQRETKETQYF
TRBV4-3,TRBJ2-3,CASSQDTQRGTDTQYF
TRBV19,TRBJ1-5,CASSIVQGLGNQPQHF
TRBV6-5,TRBJ2-7,CASTDSGTPPYEQYF
TRBV29-1,TRBJ2-3,CSVEPGGADTQYF
TRBV2,TRBJ1-2,CASTQLLRGYTF
TRBV25-1,TRBJ2-7,CASSDRGYEQYF
TRBV4-3,TRBJ1-1,CASSHPRVGGNTEAFF
TRBV29-1,TRBJ1-1,CSVRRTGDTFF
TRBV28,TRBJ2-3,CASSLAGVTDTQYF
TRBV19,TRBJ2-2,CAATPGWADTGELFF
TRBV30,TRBJ1-2,CAWSDPDYGYTF
TRBV6-1,TRBJ2-7,CASMAGVLYEQYF
TRBV2,TRBJ2-7,CASSGGGYEQYF
TRBV21-1,TRBJ1-1,CASSKARGHANTEAFF
TRBV2,TRBJ2-2,CASSGEAEAGELFF
TRBV10-3,TRBJ2-3,CAISESGTGGDTQYF
TRBV18,TRBJ1-1,CASSPWTGEDTEAFF
TRBV7-9,TRBJ2-7,CASSYGPSGTGGHEQYF
TRBV28,TRBJ2-5,CASSFPPTGTQYF
TRBV9,TRBJ1-1,CASTGGGRSTEAFF
TRBV7-9,TRBJ2-2,CASSSRQGGTGELFF
TRBV10-3,TRBJ2-3,CAIMGGRGLGSDTQYF
TRBV19,TRBJ2-3,CASSIPRGGVADTQYF
TRBV11-2,TRBJ1-1,CASSLEASRIMNTEAFF
TRBV7-8,TRBJ1-2,CASSLMNSYGYTF
TRBV10-2,TRBJ2-7,CASRPLTSGSSYEQYF
TRBV6-5,TRBJ2-3,CASSYLRGSTDTQYF
TRBV6-5,TRBJ2-7,CAGSRTRDSYEQYF
TRBV6-5,TRBJ2-7,CASSYSGQGLTGQYF
TRBV6-5,-,CASSYSGTGGYEQYF
TRBV28,TRBJ1-3,CASSFGGRIGNTIYF
TRBV4-1,TRBJ2-3,CASSAPGGPDTQYF
TRBV12-5,TRBJ2-1,CASGPPSLAYNEQFF
TRBV5-1,TRBJ2-7,CASSLESGGAVKEQYF
TRBV5-4,TRBJ1-3,CASSSPTGSGNTIYF
TRBV2,TRBJ1-2,CASSVDSNYGYTF
TRBV18,TRBJ1-1,CASSPRRQGNTEAFF
TRBV28,TRBJ1-5,CASKGVSSNQPQHF
TRBV19,TRBJ1-1,CASSIVGRVNTEAFF
TRBV7-9,TRBJ1-4,CASSNNREQKLFF
TRBV6-1,TRBJ2-4,CASRGLAVNIQYF
TRBV2,TRBJ2-6,CASRVLGTSGYSGANVLTF
TRBV4-3,TRBJ2-6,CASSQGTGPLSGANVLTF
TRBV6-1,TRBJ2-7,CASSELVAGSASASYEQYF
TRBV6-5,TRBJ1-1,CASSSPQGPGAFF
TRBV9,TRBJ1-3,CASSPTGAGNTIYF
TRBV5-1,TRBJ2-7,CASSFGESSYEQYF
TRBV9,TRBJ2-2,CASSAPEGKNTGELFF
TRBV28,TRBJ1-5,CASIPTHNNQPQHF
TRBV5-1,TRBJ1-5,CASSFGGFGQPQHF